This passage covers 3 T cell receptor beta chains from one sample sequenced in a study of CD4 T cells in relation to SARS-CoV-2 and coronaviruses. The data were produced by immunoSEQ multiplex PCR, yet TCRdb's version contains in-frame clones alone and is incomplete. Of about 36,000 clones in the sample, 77% were seen once. These receptors have no known antigen. Material: memory CD4+ T cells from PBMCs, cultured in vitro. The receptors were gathered from an adult with COVID-19.

The chain carries TRBV5-1 and TRBJ1-1, with 7 positions matching TRBD1. Germline CDR1 reads SGHRS; CDR2 reads YFSETQ. The J segment lost 4 bases and the V segment lost 3 bases, leaving 15 bases of the junction unmatched. This CDR3 comprises 17 residues. The CDR3 DNA reads TGCGCCAGCAGCTGGGGTTTAGGGGGCCCGTCATTCACTGAAGCTTTCTTT. As protein: CASSWGLGGPSFTEAFF.

The chain is built from TRBV7-2 and TRBJ2-1; the D gene is possibly TRBD2 (6 bases). The V gene lost 10 bases and the J gene lost 6 bases, with 16 bases spanning the gap. Germline V lookup: CDR1 SGHTA, CDR2 FQGNSA. The CDR3 has 13 residues. CDR3 sequence reads: CATSRGHGNEQFF. DNA of the CDR3: TGTGCCACCTCGCGGGGCCACGGCAATGAGCAGTTCTTC.

This clone was picked up a small number of times. The chain recombines TRBV19 with TRBJ2-7, with 11 positions matching TRBD1. The CDR3 contains 19 residues. The J segment lost 1 base and the V segment lost 4 bases, leaving 15 bases of the junction unmatched. Germline assignment: CDR1 LNHDA and CDR2 SQIVND (reference sequence). DNA for the CDR3: TGTGCCAGTAGTAAGAAGGGGAGGACAGGGGGCCGGGTATCCTACGAGCAGTACTTC. Protein product: CASSKKGRTGGRVSYEQYF.